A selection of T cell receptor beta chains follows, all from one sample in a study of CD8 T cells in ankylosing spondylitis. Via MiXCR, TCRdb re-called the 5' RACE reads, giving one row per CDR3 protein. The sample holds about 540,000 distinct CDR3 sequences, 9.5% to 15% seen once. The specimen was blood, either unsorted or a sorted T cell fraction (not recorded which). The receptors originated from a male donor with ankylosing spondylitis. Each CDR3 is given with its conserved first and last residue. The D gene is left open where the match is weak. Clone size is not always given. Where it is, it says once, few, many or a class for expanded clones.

CASSPPGGLHYEQYF	TGTGCCAGCAGTCCCCCGGGAGGGCTGCACTACGAGCAGTACTTC	TRBD2	-	TRBJ2-7	TRBV2
CASSLKSGVRGETQYF	TGCGCCAGCAGCTTGAAGTCAGGGGTGAGGGGGGAGACCCAGTACTTC	-	few	TRBJ2-5	TRBV5-1
CSARDREGSNYGYTF	TGCAGTGCTAGAGATCGGGAGGGTTCTAACTATGGCTACACCTTC	-	-	TRBJ1-2	TRBV20-1
CSAFEPGQSNSPLHF	TGCAGTGCGTTCGAGCCGGGACAGAGCAATTCACCCCTCCACTTT	TRBD1	few	TRBJ1-6	TRBV20-1
CASSLHSSSLNYGYTF	TGTGCCAGCAGTTTACACAGTTCAAGCCTTAACTATGGCTACACCTTC	-	-	TRBJ1-2	TRBV27
CSAADRAYEQYF	TGCAGTGCCGCGGACAGGGCGTACGAGCAGTACTTC	TRBD1	few	TRBJ2-7	TRBV20-1
CASSKGQLQETQYF	TGTGCCAGCAGCAAAGGACAGCTCCAAGAGACCCAGTACTTC	-	-	TRBJ2-5	TRBV7-9
CASSYGLAGEIDTQYF	TGCGCCAGCAGTTACGGACTAGCGGGAGAGATAGATACGCAGTATTTT	TRBD2	many	TRBJ2-3	TRBV5-1
CSARGTGVEKLFF	TGCAGTGCTAGAGGGACAGGGGTAGAAAAACTGTTTTTT	TRBD1	-	TRBJ1-4	TRBV20-1
CASSLFLASPDTQYF	TGTGCCAGCAGCTTGTTCCTCGCAAGCCCAGATACGCAGTATTTT	-	-	TRBJ2-3	TRBV7-6
CSVEGGDIPLYGYTF	TGCAGCGTTGAAGGGGGGGACATCCCCCTCTATGGCTACACCTTC	-	-	TRBJ1-2	TRBV29-1
CASSGYYRGLNTIYF	TGTGCCAGCAGTGGCTATTACAGGGGGCTAAACACCATATATTTT	TRBD1	-	TRBJ1-3	TRBV25-1
CASSDGGHPKNYGYTF	TGTGCCAGCAGTGATGGAGGGCACCCGAAGAACTATGGCTACACCTTC	-	-	TRBJ1-2	TRBV2
CASSDHRGDEQFF	TGCGCCAGCAGTGACCACAGGGGTGATGAGCAGTTCTTC	TRBD1	-	TRBJ2-1	TRBV10-1
CASSEGQGNSPLHF	TGTGCCAGCAGTGAGGGACAGGGTAATTCACCCCTCCACTTT	TRBD1	few	TRBJ1-6	TRBV6-1
CASKEAVGANVLTF	TGTGCCAGTAAGGAGGCGGTTGGGGCCAACGTCCTGACTTTC	-	-	TRBJ2-6	TRBV19
CSARTQGPEAFF	TGCAGTGCTAGAACTCAGGGACCTGAAGCTTTCTTT	-	few	TRBJ1-1	TRBV20-1
CASRSGTSGVGEQFF	TGCGCCAGCAGGTCCGGGACTAGCGGAGTGGGTGAGCAGTTCTTC	TRBD2	many	TRBJ2-1	TRBV5-1
CASSLQVPNTEAFF	TGTGCCAGCAGCTTACAGGTGCCGAACACTGAAGCTTTCTTT	-	-	TRBJ1-1	TRBV7-2
CASSLGRKSYNEQFF	TGTGCCAGCAGTTTAGGGAGGAAGTCCTACAATGAGCAGTTCTTC	-	many	TRBJ2-1	TRBV12-3/TRBV12-4
CSARVVGGLKNIQYF	TGCAGTGCTAGAGTCGTGGGAGGGCTTAAAAACATTCAGTACTTC	TRBD2	many	TRBJ2-4	TRBV20-1
CASSQRTSGSGETQYF	TGCGCCAGCAGCCAAAGGACTAGCGGGAGCGGCGAGACCCAGTACTTC	TRBD2	few	TRBJ2-5	TRBV5-1
CAISEALGGTQETQYF	TGTGCCATCAGTGAGGCCCTCGGGGGAACACAAGAGACCCAGTACTTC	-	few	TRBJ2-5	TRBV10-3
CASSLLAGGPGEQYF	TGTGCCAGCAGCTTGCTAGCGGGAGGGCCCGGCGAGCAGTACTTC	TRBD2	-	TRBJ2-7	TRBV5-6
CSVGDSARGETQYF	TGCAGCGTTGGGGACTCGGCGCGCGGGGAGACCCAGTACTTC	-	few	TRBJ2-5	TRBV29-1
CVSSTRSPGFDEQYF	TGTGTCAGCAGCACCCGGAGCCCGGGGTTCGACGAGCAGTACTTC	-	few	TRBJ2-7	TRBV9
CASSTPGREGYEQYF	TGTGCCAGCAGCACCCCCGGTAGGGAAGGCTACGAGCAGTACTTC	-	few	TRBJ2-7	TRBV11-2
CAITGQFADTQYF	TGTGCCATCACCGGACAATTCGCAGATACGCAGTATTTT	-	many	TRBJ2-3	TRBV10-3
CASSYREKNTEAFF	TGCGCCAGCAGCTACAGGGAAAAGAACACTGAAGCTTTCTTT	-	many	TRBJ1-1	TRBV5-1